The 7 T cell receptor beta chains presented below share a single source sample, sequenced in a study of beta chain features in type 1 diabetes. Study results and limitations: All four CD4+ subsets from Type 1 diabetes patients carried moderately but significantly shorter TCRB CDR3s.

No antigen has been identified for these receptors. Expressed TCRB transcripts were sequenced because the isolated RNA had all been reverse transcribed beforehand. Using immunoSEQ multiplex PCR, the repertoire was profiled, and TCRdb retains in-frame clones only, with some absent. The sample carries roughly 350,000 clones, about 10% recorded once. Sequencing was carried out using central memory CD4+ T cells from blood. All receptors derive from a man younger than 40 with type 1 diabetes.

This clone was observed many times. This rearrangement joins TRBV12-5 to TRBJ1-1; D call uncertain. This CDR3 spans 14 amino acids. With 1 base removed from V and 1 base from J, the gap between germline ends came to 7 bases. Germline CDR1 reads LGHNT; CDR2 reads FRNRAP. For the CDR3, the DNA is TGTGCTAGTGGTTTGGGGGCGTCGAACACTGAAGCTTTCTTT. This translates into CASGLGASNTEAFF.

V usage is TRBV19 and J usage is TRBJ1-2, with D perhaps matching TRBD1 (5 bases). Germline V gives CDR1 LNHDA, CDR2 SQIVND (reference sequence). Trimming cost V 3 bases and J 6 bases, with 20 bases left between them. The CDR3 loop spans 16 amino acids. The CDR3 loop is CASSIPAGPVPNGYTF. CDR3 nucleotide sequence: TGTGCCAGTAGTATTCCCGCAGGGCCAGTTCCCAATGGCTACACCTTC.

This clone was seen a few times. This chain uses TRBV11-2 with TRBJ1-2; D unclear. Trimming removed 2 bases at V and 3 bases at J, with 7 bases between. Germline values: CDR1 SGHAT, CDR2 FQNNGV. This CDR3 has 13 residues. CDR3 coding DNA: TGTGCCAGCAGCTTAATGCGGGACTATGGCTACACCTTC. Amino acids: CASSLMRDYGYTF. Full variable domain (outside the CDR3, taken from reference TRBV11-2 and TRBJ1-2): EAGVAQSPRYKIIEKRQSVAFWCNPISGHATLYWYQQILGQGPKLLIQFQNNGVVDDSQLPKDRFSAERLKGVDSTLKIQPAKLEDSAVYLCASSLMRDYGYTFGSGTRLTVV.

V is TRBV5-4 and J is TRBJ1-2; the D gene is possibly TRBD1 (5 bases). V was trimmed by 4 bases and J by 8 bases, leaving 15 bases between them. Germline loops: CDR1 SGHNT, CDR2 YYREEE (reference sequence). The CDR3 length is 13 residues. CDR3 loop: CASSPQGVLGYTF. The DNA for the CDR3 is TGTGCCAGCAGCCCCCAGGGAGTACTGGGCTACACCTTC.

The chain carries TRBV6-5 and TRBJ1-1, with 8 nucleotides matching TRBD1. Trimming took 5 bases from V and 9 from J; bases not matched to a gene: 8. CDR3 size: 13 residues. Germline V lookup: CDR1 MNHEY, CDR2 SVGAGI. In nucleotides, the CDR3 is TGTGCCAGCAGTACGCGGGACAGGTCAAAAGCTTTCTTT. This gives the protein CASSTRDRSKAFF.

The CDR3, as DNA: TGTGCCAGCAGCGTACGGAGTACTAGCACAGATACGCAGTATTTT. The encoded protein is CASSVRSTSTDTQYF. V and J are TRBV9 and TRBJ2-3; no reliable D call. V shed 1 base and J shed 0 bases, with 9 bases lying between them. This CDR3 spans 15 amino acids. Germline CDR1 reads SGDLS; CDR2 reads YYNGEE.

This clone was detected only a few times. This sequence joins TRBV5-1 and TRBJ1-2; 8 bases map to TRBD1. With 4 bases clipped from V and 3 bases from J, the junction kept 8 bases outside the gene matches. Germline CDR1 SGHRS, CDR2 YFSETQ. The CDR3 is made up of 15 amino acids. The CDR3 DNA reads TGCGCCAGCAGCGAGGACGGGACAGGATACTATGGCTACACCTTC. Encoded protein: CASSEDGTGYYGYTF.